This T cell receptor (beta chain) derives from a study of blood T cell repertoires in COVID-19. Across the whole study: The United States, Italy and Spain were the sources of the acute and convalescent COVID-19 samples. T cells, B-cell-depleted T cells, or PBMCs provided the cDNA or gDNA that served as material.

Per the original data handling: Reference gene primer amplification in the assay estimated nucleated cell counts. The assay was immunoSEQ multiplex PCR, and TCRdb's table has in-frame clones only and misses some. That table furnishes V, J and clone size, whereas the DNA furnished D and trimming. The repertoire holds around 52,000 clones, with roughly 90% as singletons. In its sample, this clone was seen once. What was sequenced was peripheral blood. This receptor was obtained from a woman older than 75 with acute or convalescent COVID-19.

This CDR3 is CASSSGAGNEQFF. Written as DNA, the CDR3 is TGTGCCAGCAGCTCAGGGGCTGGCAATGAGCAGTTCTTC. This chain links TRBV14 with TRBJ2-1, with D maybe TRBD1 (6 bases). The V and J ends lost 5 bases and 6 bases respectively, with 11 bases between them. Germline-derived CDR1 and CDR2 are SGHDN and FVKESK. This CDR3 contains 13 residues.